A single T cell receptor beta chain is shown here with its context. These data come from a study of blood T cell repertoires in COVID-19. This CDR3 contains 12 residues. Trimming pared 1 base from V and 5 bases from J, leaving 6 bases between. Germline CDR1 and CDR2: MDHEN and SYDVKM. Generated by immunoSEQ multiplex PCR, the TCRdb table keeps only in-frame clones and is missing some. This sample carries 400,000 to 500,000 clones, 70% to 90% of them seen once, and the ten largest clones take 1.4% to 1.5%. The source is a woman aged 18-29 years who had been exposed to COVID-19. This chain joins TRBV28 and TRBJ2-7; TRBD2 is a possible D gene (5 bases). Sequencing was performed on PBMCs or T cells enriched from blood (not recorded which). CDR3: CASSLSTNEQYF. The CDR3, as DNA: TGTGCCAGCAGTTTATCGACTAACGAGCAGTACTTC.